This T cell receptor (beta chain) was retrieved from a study of blood T cell repertoires in COVID-19. Repertoires were generated with immunoSEQ multiplex PCR, while TCRdb's copy carries only in-frame clones and drops some. This table has around 15,000 clones, 85% to 90% appearing once. Sequenced: peripheral blood. The clonotype originates from a woman between 70 and 85 years old in a cohort sampled during active or convalescent COVID-19.

The CDR3 DNA is TGCGCCAGCAGCTTGGCCCTCACAGGGGGAGGTCGACACGAGCAGTACTTC. This encodes CASSLALTGGGRHEQYF. This chain links TRBV5-1 with TRBJ2-7, with 8 nucleotides matching TRBD1. Trimming took 0 bases from V and 5 from J; bases not matched to a gene: 13. CDR1 and CDR2 from the germline V gene are SGHRS and YFSETQ. The CDR3 totals 17 residues.